This paragraph reports one TCR beta chain. The sample is drawn from a study of radiation and T cells in renal cell carcinoma. Time point given: baseline pretreatment blood. Treatment: 15 Gy SBRT to primary tumor, nephrectomy 4 weeks later. Radiation-treated patients gave blood at baseline, week 2 and week 4. Sequencing used immunoSEQ multiplex PCR; TCRdb keeps in-frame clones, though not all of them. The data hold 140,000 to 150,000 clones, with around 90% observed a single time. Trimming removed 7 bases from V and 3 bases from J; junction bases left unmatched: 5. Germline V gives CDR1 SGHRS, CDR2 YFSETQ. The CDR3 loop spans 14 amino acids.

This rearrangement joins TRBV5-1 to TRBJ2-3; 10 bases map to TRBD2. The sequencing used blood, collected from a patient whose treatment included radiotherapy and nephrectomy. The clonotype comes from a woman aged 70 to 79 with renal cell carcinoma. CDR3 sequence reads: CASGSGGATDTQYF. CDR3 bases: TGCGCCAGCGGCAGCGGGGGGGCGACAGATACGCAGTATTTT. The variable domain in full, with the rest retrieved from reference TRBV5-1 and TRBJ2-3, is KAGVTQTPRYLIKTRGQQVTLSCSPISGHRSVSWYQQTPGQGLQFLFEYFSETQRNKGNFPGRFSGRQFSNSRSEMNVSTLELGDSALYLCASGSGGATDTQYFGPGTRLTVL.